This TCR beta chain emerged from a study of T cells after yellow fever vaccination. Study-wide findings and caveats: Booster samples showed a return of most primary-vaccination clones (under 98% CD4, roughly 85% CD8).

TCRdb re-called the 5' RACE reads with MiXCR, one entry per CDR3 protein. This table has approximately 580,000 distinct CDR3 sequences, around 16% appearing once. On this clonotype itself: Antigen unknown.

From germline, CDR1 is SGDLS and CDR2 YYNGEE. Trimming took off 6 bases at V and 0 bases at J, with 13 bases between the two ends. The CDR3 covers 15 residues. The sequence was collected from a man aged 18 to 30 who received the YFV17D yellow fever vaccine. This sequence joins TRBV9 and TRBJ2-1; D tentatively fits TRBD1 or TRBD2 (6 bases each). Sequencing used PBMCs, obtained less than 6 days after the first yellow fever vaccination. CDR3 bases: TGTGCCAGCACCGGAGGGGGGAGCTCCTACAATGAGCAGTTCTTC. Its protein product is CASTGGGSSYNEQFF. Using reference TRBV9 and TRBJ2-1 for the parts outside the CDR3, the full variable domain is DSGVTQTPKHLITATGQRVTLRCSPRSGDLSVYWYQQSLDQGLQFLIQYYNGEERAKGNILERFSAQQFPDLHSELNLSSLELGDSALYFCASTGGGSSYNEQFFGPGTRLTVL.